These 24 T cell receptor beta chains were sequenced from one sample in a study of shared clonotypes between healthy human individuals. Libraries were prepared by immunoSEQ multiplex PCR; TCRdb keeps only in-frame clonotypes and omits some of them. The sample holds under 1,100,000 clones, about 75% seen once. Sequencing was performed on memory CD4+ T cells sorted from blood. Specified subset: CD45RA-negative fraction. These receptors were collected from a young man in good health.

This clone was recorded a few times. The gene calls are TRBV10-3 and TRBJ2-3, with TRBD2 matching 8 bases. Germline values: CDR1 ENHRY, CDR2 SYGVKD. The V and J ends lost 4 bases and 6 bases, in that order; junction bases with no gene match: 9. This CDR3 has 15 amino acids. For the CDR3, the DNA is TGTGCCATCAGTGGGACCGGGACTAGTGTTGATACGCAGTATTTT. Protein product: CAISGTGTSVDTQYF.

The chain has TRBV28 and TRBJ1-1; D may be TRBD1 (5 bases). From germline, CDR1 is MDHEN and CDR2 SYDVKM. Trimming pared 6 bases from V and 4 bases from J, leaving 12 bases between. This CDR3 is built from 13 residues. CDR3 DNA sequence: TGTGCCAGCAGCGGGGCCCTGAGCACTGAAGCTTTCTTT. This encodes CASSGALSTEAFF.

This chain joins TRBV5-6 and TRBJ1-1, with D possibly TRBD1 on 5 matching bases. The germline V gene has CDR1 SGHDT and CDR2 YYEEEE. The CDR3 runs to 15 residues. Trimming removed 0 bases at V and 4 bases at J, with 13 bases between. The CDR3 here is CASSLGAGWSTEAFF. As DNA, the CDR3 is TGTGCCAGCAGCTTGGGGGCAGGGTGGAGCACTGAAGCTTTCTTT.

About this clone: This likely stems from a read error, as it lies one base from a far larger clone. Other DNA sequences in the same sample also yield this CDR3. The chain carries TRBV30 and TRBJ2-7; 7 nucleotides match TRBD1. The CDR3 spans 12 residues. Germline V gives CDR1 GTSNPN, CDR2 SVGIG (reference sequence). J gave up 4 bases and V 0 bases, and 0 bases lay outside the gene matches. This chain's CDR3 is CAWSVQGYEQYF. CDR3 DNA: TGTGCCTGGAGTGTACAGGGGTACGAGCAGTACTTC.

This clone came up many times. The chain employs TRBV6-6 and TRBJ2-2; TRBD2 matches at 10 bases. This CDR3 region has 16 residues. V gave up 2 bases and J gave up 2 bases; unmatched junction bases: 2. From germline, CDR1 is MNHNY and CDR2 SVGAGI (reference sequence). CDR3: CASSYRLAGNTGELFF. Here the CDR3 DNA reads TGTGCCAGCAGTTACCGACTAGCGGGCAACACCGGGGAGCTGTTTTTT.

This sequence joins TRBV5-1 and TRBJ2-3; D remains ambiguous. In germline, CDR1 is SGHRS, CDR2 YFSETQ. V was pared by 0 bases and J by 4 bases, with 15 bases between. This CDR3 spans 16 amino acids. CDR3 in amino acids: CASSLDPSVVADTQYF. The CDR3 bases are TGCGCCAGCAGCTTGGACCCCTCGGTCGTGGCAGATACGCAGTATTTT.

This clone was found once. The CDR3: CASNPDRAETQYF. As DNA, the CDR3 is TGTGCCAGTAACCCGGACAGGGCGGAGACCCAGTACTTC. V and J are TRBV19 and TRBJ2-5, with 8 bases identical to TRBD1. Germline V CDR1 and CDR2: LNHDA, SQIVND (reference sequence). V was clipped by 7 bases and J by 5 bases; unmatched bases: 6. There are 13 residues in the CDR3.

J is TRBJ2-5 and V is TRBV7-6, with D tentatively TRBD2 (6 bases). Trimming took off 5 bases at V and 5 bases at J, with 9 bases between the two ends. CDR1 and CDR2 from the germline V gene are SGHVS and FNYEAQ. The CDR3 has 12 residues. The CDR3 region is CASSGSGETQYF. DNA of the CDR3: TGTGCCAGCAGCGGGAGCGGGGAGACCCAGTACTTC.

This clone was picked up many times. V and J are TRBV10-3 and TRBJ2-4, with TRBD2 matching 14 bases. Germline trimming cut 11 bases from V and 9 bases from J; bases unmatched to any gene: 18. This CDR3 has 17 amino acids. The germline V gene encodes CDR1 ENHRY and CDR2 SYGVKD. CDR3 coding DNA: TGTGCCCCCCGAAGGACTAGCGGGGGGCTGAACGGTCCCATTCAGTACTTC. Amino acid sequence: CAPRRTSGGLNGPIQYF.

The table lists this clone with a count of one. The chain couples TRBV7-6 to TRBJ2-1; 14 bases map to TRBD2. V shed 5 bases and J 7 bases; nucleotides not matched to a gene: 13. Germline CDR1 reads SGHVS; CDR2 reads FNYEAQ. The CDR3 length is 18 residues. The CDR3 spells CASSPAGTSGRRVNEQFF. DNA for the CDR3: TGTGCCAGCAGCCCTGCCGGGACTAGCGGGAGAAGGGTGAATGAGCAGTTCTTC.

CDR3 coding DNA: TGTGCCAGCCTGGACAGGGCCACAGATACGCAGTATTTT. Translated, it gives CASLDRATDTQYF. V usage is TRBV6-4 and J usage is TRBJ2-3; 8 bases are shared with TRBD1. Germline V gene data show CDR1 as MRHNA and CDR2 as SNTAGT. V trimming: 8 bases; J trimming: 2 bases; junction bases outside the gene matches: 3. There are 13 residues in the CDR3.

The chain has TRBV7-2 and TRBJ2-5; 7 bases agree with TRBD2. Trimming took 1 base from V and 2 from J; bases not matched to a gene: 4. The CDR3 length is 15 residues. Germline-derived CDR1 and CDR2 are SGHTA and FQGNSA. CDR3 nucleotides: TGTGCCAGCAGCTTAGTAGCGGGCACGCAAGAGACCCAGTACTTC. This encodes CASSLVAGTQETQYF.

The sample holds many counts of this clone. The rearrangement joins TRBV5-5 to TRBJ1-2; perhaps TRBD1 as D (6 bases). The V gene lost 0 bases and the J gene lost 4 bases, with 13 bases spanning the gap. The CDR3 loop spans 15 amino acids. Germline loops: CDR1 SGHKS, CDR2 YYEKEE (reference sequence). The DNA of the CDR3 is TGTGCCAGCAGCTTGGGGGCAGGGGAGGCCTATGGCTACACCTTC. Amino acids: CASSLGAGEAYGYTF.

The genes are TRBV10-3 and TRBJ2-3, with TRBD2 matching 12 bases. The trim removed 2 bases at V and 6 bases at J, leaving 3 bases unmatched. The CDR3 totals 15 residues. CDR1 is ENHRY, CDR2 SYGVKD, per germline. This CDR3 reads CAISEPGTSGDTQYF. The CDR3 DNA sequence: TGTGCCATCAGTGAGCCGGGGACTAGCGGGGATACGCAGTATTTT.

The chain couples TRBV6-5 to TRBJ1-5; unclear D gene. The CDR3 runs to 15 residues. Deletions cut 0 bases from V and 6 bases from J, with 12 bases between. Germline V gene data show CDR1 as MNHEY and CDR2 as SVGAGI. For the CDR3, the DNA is TGTGCCAGCAGTTACTCGAACGGATTGGGTCAGCCCCAGCATTTT. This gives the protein CASSYSNGLGQPQHF.

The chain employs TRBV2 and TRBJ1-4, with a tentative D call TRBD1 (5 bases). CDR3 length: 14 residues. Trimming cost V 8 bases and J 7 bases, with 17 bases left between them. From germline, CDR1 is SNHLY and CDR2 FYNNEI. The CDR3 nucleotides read TGTGCCAGCGAGGCAGCGGGGCGTGGTGAAAAACTGTTTTTT. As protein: CASEAAGRGEKLFF.

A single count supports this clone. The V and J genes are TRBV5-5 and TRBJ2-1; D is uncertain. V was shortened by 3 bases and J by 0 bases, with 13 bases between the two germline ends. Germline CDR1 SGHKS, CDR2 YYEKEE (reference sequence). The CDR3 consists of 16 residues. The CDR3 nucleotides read TGTGCCAGCAGCTCTCTCCCTGGCCGCTCCTACAATGAGCAGTTCTTC. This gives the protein CASSSLPGRSYNEQFF.

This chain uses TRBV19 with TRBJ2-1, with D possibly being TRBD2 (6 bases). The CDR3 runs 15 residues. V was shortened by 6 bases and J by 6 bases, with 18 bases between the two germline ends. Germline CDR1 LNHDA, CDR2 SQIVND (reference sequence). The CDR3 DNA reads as TGTGCCAGTAGGGGCGGGGTTTCCGAGGGCAATGAGCAGTTCTTC. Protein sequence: CASRGGVSEGNEQFF.

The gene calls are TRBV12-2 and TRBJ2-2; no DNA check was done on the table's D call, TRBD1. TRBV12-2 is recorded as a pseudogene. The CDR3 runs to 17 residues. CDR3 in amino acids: CASRLITPGQRTGELFF. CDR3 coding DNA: TGTGCAAGTCGCTTAATTACTCCGGGACAGCGTACCGGGGAGCTGTTTTTT.

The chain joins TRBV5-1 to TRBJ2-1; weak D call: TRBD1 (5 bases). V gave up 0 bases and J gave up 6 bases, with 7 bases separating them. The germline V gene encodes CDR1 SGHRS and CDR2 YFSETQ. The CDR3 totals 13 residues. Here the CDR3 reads CASSLEGVNEQFF. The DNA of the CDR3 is TGCGCCAGCAGCTTGGAAGGGGTCAATGAGCAGTTCTTC.

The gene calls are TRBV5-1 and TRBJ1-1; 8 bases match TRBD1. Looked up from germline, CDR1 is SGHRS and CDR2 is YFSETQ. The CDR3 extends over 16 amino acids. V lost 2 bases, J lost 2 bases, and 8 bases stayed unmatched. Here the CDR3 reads CASSFGGQASNTEAFF. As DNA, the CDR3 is TGCGCCAGCAGCTTTGGGGGACAGGCTTCAAACACTGAAGCTTTCTTT.

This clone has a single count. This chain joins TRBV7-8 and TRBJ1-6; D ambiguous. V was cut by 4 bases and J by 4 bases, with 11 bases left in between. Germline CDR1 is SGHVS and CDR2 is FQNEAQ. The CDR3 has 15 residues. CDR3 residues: CASSSGKGYNSPLHF. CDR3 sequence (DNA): TGTGCCAGCAGCTCCGGGAAGGGATATAATTCACCCCTCCACTTT.

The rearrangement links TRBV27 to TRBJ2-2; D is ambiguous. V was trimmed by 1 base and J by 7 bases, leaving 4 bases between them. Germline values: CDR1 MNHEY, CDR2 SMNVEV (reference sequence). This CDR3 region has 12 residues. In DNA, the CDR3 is TGTGCCAGCAGTTTATGGGGCGGGGAGCTGTTTTTT. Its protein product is CASSLWGGELFF.

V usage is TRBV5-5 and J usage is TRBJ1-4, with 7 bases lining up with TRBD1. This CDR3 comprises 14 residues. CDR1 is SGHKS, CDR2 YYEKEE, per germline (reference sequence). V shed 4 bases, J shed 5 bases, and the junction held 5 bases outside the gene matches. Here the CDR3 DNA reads TGTGCCAGCAGCGGGCGGACAGGCAATGAAAAACTGTTTTTT. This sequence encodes CASSGRTGNEKLFF.